These 20 T cell receptor beta chains were sequenced from one sample in a study of immune reconstitution after stem cell transplant in scleroderma. TCRdb reanalysed the RT-PCR reads using MiXCR and keeps one entry per CDR3 protein. The sample lists approximately 5,000 distinct CDR3 sequences; 7.5% to 8.5% were seen once. Sample collection occurred before or after autologous hematopoietic stem cell transplantation (not recorded which). These TCRs come from a male donor with systemic sclerosis.

By frequency in the sample, this clonotype is large. The rearrangement uses TRBV7-3 and TRBJ2-3; 10 nucleotides agree with TRBD1. The trim removed 8 bases at V and 4 bases at J, leaving 6 bases unmatched. Germline V gene lookup returns CDR1 SGHTA and CDR2 FQGTGA. This CDR3 has 14 amino acids. The CDR3: CASSRDRGPDTQYF. Written as DNA, the CDR3 is TGTGCCAGCTCGAGGGACAGGGGACCAGATACGCAGTATTTT.

This clonotype occurred a few times. V usage is TRBV5-1 and J usage is TRBJ1-1, with D perhaps matching TRBD1 (6 bases). CDR3 size: 13 residues. With 3 bases removed from V and 1 base from J, the gap between germline ends came to 7 bases. Germline V lookup: CDR1 SGHRS, CDR2 YFSETQ. This CDR3 reads CASSSGQNTEAFF. The CDR3 DNA follows: TGCGCCAGCAGCTCGGGACAGAACACTGAAGCTTTCTTT.

Judged by abundance, this clonotype is medium-sized. The rearrangement links TRBV24-1 to TRBJ2-3; TRBD1 might be the D (6 bases). Deletions cut 4 bases from V and 0 bases from J, with 13 bases between. This CDR3 is 16 amino acids long. Germline CDR1 is KGHDR and CDR2 is SFDVKD. The CDR3 sequence: CATSDPRQGSTDTQYF. CDR3 bases: TGTGCCACCAGTGACCCTCGGCAGGGGAGCACAGATACGCAGTATTTT.

This chain links TRBV5-1 with TRBJ2-7; the D gene is possibly TRBD1 (5 bases). The germline CDR1 and CDR2 sequences are SGHRS and YFSETQ. There are 14 residues in the CDR3. Trimming pared 0 bases from V and 5 bases from J, leaving 12 bases between. This CDR3 is CASSLAQDRDEQYF. In nucleotides, the CDR3 is TGCGCCAGCAGCTTGGCACAGGACCGGGACGAGCAGTACTTC.

This clonotype was detected a few times. This chain connects TRBV12-3 or TRBV12-4 to TRBJ1-6, with TRBD1 matching over 9 bases. This CDR3 spans 16 amino acids. With 5 bases clipped from V and 2 bases from J, the junction kept 4 bases outside the gene matches. The CDR3, as DNA: TGTGCCAGCAGTGCCGGGACAGGGCCCTATAATTCACCCCTCCACTTT. Residues: CASSAGTGPYNSPLHF.

By its share, this clonotype is medium-sized. The J gene is TRBJ1-3, the V gene TRBV20-1, with TRBD1 matching over 9 bases. There are 14 residues in the CDR3. Trimming at V came to 5 bases and at J to 4 bases, leaving 6 bases not matched to a gene. Germline loops: CDR1 DFQATT, CDR2 SNEGSKA (reference sequence). CDR3 region: CSAYNRGLGNTIYF. The CDR3 DNA reads TGCAGTGCTTACAACAGGGGGCTAGGAAACACCATATATTTT.

The genes are TRBV29-1 and TRBJ2-7; D unclear. Germline V CDR1 and CDR2: SQVTM, ANQGSEA. The CDR3 runs to 14 residues. V lost 1 base, J lost 4 bases, and 14 bases lay in between. The CDR3 loop reads CSVEAGFAGYEQYF. The CDR3, as DNA: TGCAGCGTTGAAGCCGGATTTGCAGGATACGAGCAGTACTTC.

This clonotype has more than one count but fewer than ten. This chain connects TRBV5-1 to TRBJ1-5, with 7 positions matching TRBD1. The V segment lost 0 bases and the J segment 2 bases; nucleotides outside the gene matches: 5. The CDR3 spans 16 residues. The germline V gene has CDR1 SGHRS and CDR2 YFSETQ. CDR3 residues: CASSLGGQAGNQPQHF. CDR3 coding DNA: TGCGCCAGCAGCTTGGGAGGACAGGCGGGCAATCAGCCCCAGCATTTT.

This clonotype was observed a handful of times. The CDR3 protein is CASSLDTAPYNEQFF. In DNA, the CDR3 is TGTGCCAGCAGCTTAGATACTGCGCCCTACAATGAGCAGTTCTTC. The chain employs TRBV7-7 and TRBJ2-1; no definite D call. Trimming removed 1 base from V and 2 bases from J, with 9 bases in between. CDR3 size: 15 residues. CDR1 is SSHAT, CDR2 FNYEAQ, per germline (reference sequence).

The V call is TRBV29-1, the J call TRBJ1-1, with D tentatively TRBD1 (5 bases). V was pared by 5 bases and J by 1 base, with 14 bases between. CDR1 is SQVTM and CDR2 is ANQGSEA in the germline V gene. This CDR3 comprises 14 residues. CDR3 bases: TGCAGCGTTTCGCCAGGGTACGCGAACACTGAAGCTTTCTTT. It specifies CSVSPGYANTEAFF.

As to this clonotype: This may stem from a read error, because a much larger clone lies one nucleotide away. V gene TRBV28 combines with J gene TRBJ1-1, with D hard to call. Germline assignment: CDR1 MDHEN and CDR2 SYDVKM. V lost 3 bases and J 6 bases, leaving 11 bases between the germline ends. The CDR3 sequence is 13 residues long. The CDR3 DNA reads as TGTGCCAGCAGTTTTGGCGGGGTCGCTGAAGCTTTCTTT. Translation gives CASSFGGVAEAFF. The variable domain in full, with the rest retrieved from reference TRBV28 and TRBJ1-1, is DVKVTQSSRYLVKRTGEKVFLECVQDMDHENMFWYRQDPGLGLRLIYFSYDVKMKEKGDIPEGYSVSREKKERFSLILESASTNQTSMYLCASSFGGVAEAFFGQGTRLTVV.

The CDR3 coding sequence is TGTGCCATCATGGACAGTAGCACAGATACGCAGTATTTT. This gives the protein CAIMDSSTDTQYF. The V and J genes are TRBV10-3 and TRBJ2-3; TRBD1 might be the D (6 bases). V lost 7 bases to trimming and J lost 0 bases, with 8 bases between them. Germline V gene data show CDR1 as ENHRY and CDR2 as SYGVKD. This CDR3 has 13 amino acids.

This clonotype was found a few times. V usage is TRBV20-1 and J usage is TRBJ2-3; D possibly matches TRBD1 or TRBD2 (5 bases each). Germline V gene data show CDR1 as DFQATT and CDR2 as SNEGSKA (reference sequence). V was pared by 1 base and J by 2 bases, with 13 bases between. The CDR3 has 15 amino acids. CDR3 coding DNA: TGCAGTGCTAGAGCACCGAGGGGTTTCACAGATACGCAGTATTTT. Its translation is CSARAPRGFTDTQYF.

This clonotype is termed medium-sized. The rearrangement links TRBV12-3 or TRBV12-4 to TRBJ2-1, with 12 bases fitting TRBD2. With V trimmed by 5 bases and J by 8 bases, 13 bases remained unmatched. The CDR3 extends over 17 amino acids. As DNA, the CDR3 is TGTGCCAGCAGTCGTTCGCGACTAGCGGGGGAGGTGGATGAGCAGTTCTTC. It encodes CASSRSRLAGEVDEQFF.

The rearrangement joins TRBV5-1 to TRBJ2-3; TRBD2 matches 11 bases. Germline CDR1 and CDR2: SGHRS and YFSETQ. Trimming took 2 bases from V and 5 from J; bases not matched to a gene: 13. This CDR3 comprises 18 residues. The CDR3 coding sequence is TGCGCCAGCAGCTTAACCTCATCCGGGACTAGCGGTCGAGATACGCAGTATTTT. It translates to CASSLTSSGTSGRDTQYF.

This clonotype was seen more than once but under ten times. The V call is TRBV20-1, the J call TRBJ2-3; the D gene is possibly TRBD2 (6 bases). The CDR3 contains 14 residues. Germline loops: CDR1 DFQATT, CDR2 SNEGSKA (reference sequence). V gave up 3 bases and J gave up 6 bases, with 16 bases separating them. CDR3 in amino acids: CSASPTSPSDTQYF. CDR3 DNA sequence: TGCAGTGCTAGTCCGACTAGTCCTTCTGATACGCAGTATTTT.

This clonotype was seen a handful of times. The chain recombines TRBV28 with TRBJ2-2, with 13 bases lining up with TRBD2. The CDR3 extends over 16 amino acids. Trimming at V came to 2 bases and at J to 8 bases, leaving 5 bases not matched to a gene. Germline V gene data show CDR1 as MDHEN and CDR2 as SYDVKM. Here the CDR3 reads CASSLPGLAGAGELFF. The CDR3 DNA reads as TGTGCCAGCAGTTTACCCGGACTAGCGGGAGCAGGGGAGCTGTTTTTT.

This clonotype was seen only a few times. V is TRBV5-1 and J is TRBJ2-3; 12 nucleotides line up with TRBD1. Trimming cost V 0 bases and J 6 bases; bases outside gene matches: 5. This CDR3 contains 16 residues. CDR1 is SGHRS, CDR2 YFSETQ, per germline. CDR3 sequence: CASSLAGTGGADTQYF. The CDR3 region has the DNA TGCGCCAGCAGCTTGGCCGGGACAGGGGGCGCGGATACGCAGTATTTT. Supplemented by reference TRBV5-1 and TRBJ2-3, the full variable domain reads KAGVTQTPRYLIKTRGQQVTLSCSPISGHRSVSWYQQTPGQGLQFLFEYFSETQRNKGNFPGRFSGRQFSNSRSEMNVSTLELGDSALYLCASSLAGTGGADTQYFGPGTRLTVL.

The rearrangement links TRBV20-1 to TRBJ2-5; TRBD2 is a possible D gene (6 bases). The V end was cut by 3 bases, the J end by 2 bases, with 19 bases between. CDR3 length: 16 residues. Germline CDR1 is DFQATT and CDR2 is SNEGSKA (reference sequence). The CDR3 DNA reads as TGCAGTGCTAGGACCCTCAGGGAGGCCGATCAAGAGACCCAGTACTTC. It yields the protein CSARTLREADQETQYF.

This clonotype rates as medium-sized. The chain joins TRBV9 to TRBJ1-4; 7 bases line up with TRBD1. With V trimmed by 4 bases and J by 7 bases, 4 bases remained unmatched. CDR1 is SGDLS, CDR2 YYNGEE, per germline. This CDR3 is 13 amino acids long. The CDR3 DNA reads as TGTGCCAGCAGCAACCGGGACAGTGAAAAACTGTTTTTT. Its translation: CASSNRDSEKLFF.